A selection of T cell receptor beta chains follows, all from one sample in a study of long-term antiretroviral therapy in people with HIV. Using immunoSEQ multiplex PCR, the repertoire was profiled, and TCRdb retains in-frame clones only, with some absent. The sample includes 21,000 or so clones, almost 85% of them seen just once. Specimen: unsorted PBMCs, collected 0.5 years after starting antiretroviral therapy. These receptor sequences come from a man in his late teens or twenties with HIV. The CDR3 runs from the conserved cysteine through the conserved F or W. Fields, in order: clone size, V gene, D gene, J gene, CDR3 protein, CDR3 DNA. D genes are given only for firm matches. For some rows the clone size is stated as once, few or many, or as a class when expanded; others skip it.

-,TRBV28,-,TRBJ2-2,CASSIAPRVRSTGELFF,TGTGCCAGCAGTATAGCCCCCAGGGTTAGGAGCACCGGGGAGCTGTTTTTT
-,TRBV27,TRBD2,TRBJ2-7,CASSFMSSGVYEQYF,TGTGCCAGCAGTTTTATGTCTAGCGGGGTATACGAGCAGTACTTC
-,TRBV4-3,-,TRBJ2-5,CASSQGGLLGQETQYF,TGCGCCAGCAGCCAAGGGGGACTCTTGGGTCAAGAGACCCAGTACTTC
-,TRBV7-3,-,TRBJ1-3,CASSLRGRNTIYF,TGTGCCAGCAGCTTAAGGGGCCGAAACACCATATATTTT
-,TRBV9,-,TRBJ1-1,CASSVADSNTEAFF,TGTGCCAGCAGCGTAGCAGATTCGAACACTGAAGCTTTCTTT
once,TRBV28,-,TRBJ2-4,CASSLEGDVSKNIQYF,TGTGCCAGCAGTTTAGAGGGGGATGTGTCCAAAAACATTCAGTACTTC
-,TRBV7-9,TRBD1,TRBJ1-1,CASSQLQGESTEAFF,TGTGCCAGCAGTCAGCTGCAGGGGGAGAGCACTGAAGCTTTCTTT
-,TRBV2,-,TRBJ2-7,CASSDVSMEQYF,TGTGCCAGCAGTGACGTATCGATGGAGCAGTACTTC
once,TRBV29-1,TRBD1,TRBJ2-3,CSVGQGARDTQYF,TGCAGCGTTGGGCAGGGGGCTAGGGATACGCAGTATTTT
-,TRBV28,TRBD1,TRBJ1-1,CASSLGPTGGDTEAFF,TGTGCCAGCAGTTTAGGGCCGACAGGGGGAGACACTGAAGCTTTCTTT
-,TRBV4-3,TRBD1,TRBJ1-4,CASSQDPTGRREKLFF,TGCGCCAGCAGCCAAGATCCGACAGGGCGGCGTGAAAAACTGTTTTTT
few,TRBV11-3,-,TRBJ2-7,CASSLRTWEGEQYF,TGTGCCAGCAGCCTACGGACCTGGGAAGGCGAGCAGTACTTC
once,TRBV28,TRBD1,TRBJ1-1,CASSSQGAGDTEAFF,TGTGCCAGCAGTTCCCAGGGGGCGGGGGACACTGAAGCTTTCTTT
-,TRBV4-3,-,TRBJ1-6,CASSQGEGSNSPLHF,TGCGCCAGCAGCCAAGGAGAAGGGTCTAATTCACCCCTCCACTTT
-,TRBV11-2,-,TRBJ1-1,CASSLGQGSTEAFF,TGTGCCAGCAGCCTGGGGCAGGGATCCACTGAAGCTTTCTTT
-,TRBV7-2,TRBD1,TRBJ2-7,CASSLVGVGTGRLYEQYF,TGTGCCAGCAGCTTAGTAGGTGTAGGGACAGGGAGGTTATACGAGCAGTACTTC
-,TRBV5-6,-,TRBJ1-5,CASSPSGTQNQPQHF,TGTGCCAGCAGCCCGTCCGGGACACAAAATCAGCCCCAGCATTTT
-,TRBV10-3,-,TRBJ1-2,CAISFKAGGDGYTF,TGTGCCATCAGTTTCAAAGCGGGGGGGGATGGCTACACCTTC
-,TRBV5-6,-,TRBJ2-1,CASSLVGLYNEQFF,TGTGCCAGCAGCTTGGTGGGACTGTACAATGAGCAGTTCTTC
-,TRBV6-1,-,TRBJ2-7,CASRDKNYEQYF,TGTGCCAGCAGGGACAAAAACTACGAGCAGTACTTC
-,TRBV30,TRBD1,TRBJ1-1,CAWTTGGYTEAFF,TGTGCCTGGACGACAGGGGGTTACACTGAAGCTTTCTTT
-,TRBV7-9,TRBD1,TRBJ1-5,CASSLVTGELGQPQHF,TGTGCCAGCAGCTTAGTGACAGGGGAGTTAGGTCAGCCCCAGCATTTT
-,TRBV4-3,-,TRBJ1-2,CASSQDRQNLNYGYTF,TGCGCCAGCAGCCAAGATCGACAGAACCTTAACTATGGCTACACCTTC
-,TRBV5-4,-,TRBJ1-2,CASSLDRVDGGYTF,TGTGCCAGCAGCTTGGACAGGGTGGATGGCGGCTACACCTTC
-,TRBV7-9,TRBD2,TRBJ2-1,CASSLTPLAGVSSNEQFF,TGTGCCAGCAGCTTGACACCCCTAGCGGGAGTTTCCTCTAATGAGCAGTTCTTC
-,TRBV10-3,-,TRBJ2-1,CAISERDPRGNEQFF,TGTGCCATCAGTGAGCGGGACCCCAGGGGCAATGAGCAGTTCTTC
once,TRBV7-3,TRBD2,TRBJ2-1,CASSLGHWEVAGDTYNEQFF,TGTGCCAGCAGCTTAGGGCACTGGGAGGTGGCGGGAGACACCTACAATGAGCAGTTCTTC
-,TRBV5-1,-,TRBJ1-4,CASSLYPTSNEKLFF,TGCGCCAGCAGCCTTTACCCTACCTCTAATGAAAAACTGTTTTTT
few,TRBV9,TRBD1,TRBJ1-2,CASSVVEGTGYTF,TGTGCCAGCAGCGTAGTGGAGGGGACAGGATACACCTTC
-,TRBV5-4,-,TRBJ2-7,CASSPNRGLSYEQYF,TGTGCCAGCAGTCCGAATCGGGGTCTCTCCTACGAGCAGTACTTC
-,TRBV27,-,TRBJ2-1,CASSTRGDKSNEQFF,TGTGCCAGCAGCACCCGAGGGGACAAGTCCAATGAGCAGTTCTTC
-,TRBV29-1,-,TRBJ2-1,CSVDGGGEQFF,TGCAGCGTTGATGGTGGCGGTGAGCAGTTCTTC
-,TRBV19,TRBD1,TRBJ1-3,CASETGEFSGNTIYF,TGTGCCAGTGAGACAGGGGAATTCTCTGGAAACACCATATATTTT
-,TRBV9,TRBD1,TRBJ1-1,CASSVLGQGAEAFF,TGTGCCAGCAGCGTACTGGGACAGGGGGCTGAAGCTTTCTTT
-,TRBV27,-,TRBJ1-1,CASSLGRLTRGTEAFF,TGTGCCAGCAGTTTAGGGAGGTTAACGAGAGGCACTGAAGCTTTCTTT
-,TRBV11-2,-,TRBJ2-1,CASSLVYSGNEQFF,TGTGCCAGCAGCTTAGTCTATTCTGGAAATGAGCAGTTCTTC
-,TRBV7-2,-,TRBJ2-1,CASSPTSGSGEQFF,TGTGCCAGCAGCCCGACCTCAGGGAGCGGTGAGCAGTTCTTC
-,TRBV10-3,TRBD2,TRBJ2-1,CATGEPAGGRYNEQFF,TGTGCCACAGGAGAGCCAGCGGGGGGTCGCTACAATGAGCAGTTCTTC
-,TRBV10-3,-,TRBJ1-3,CAISEDRISTIYF,TGTGCCATCAGTGAGGACAGGATCTCCACCATATATTTT
-,TRBV4-3,-,TRBJ2-7,CASSQAPRQSYEQYF,TGCGCCAGCAGCCAAGCTCCCAGGCAAAGTTACGAGCAGTACTTC
-,TRBV4-3,-,TRBJ1-1,CASSQDQSYGTEAFF,TGCGCCAGCAGCCAAGATCAAAGCTATGGCACTGAAGCTTTCTTT
-,TRBV5-4,-,TRBJ2-4,CASSLSGSRSKNIQYF,TGTGCCAGCAGCTTATCAGGAAGTCGAAGCAAAAACATTCAGTACTTC
-,TRBV7-9,TRBD2,TRBJ2-3,CASSLGTGLAVGADTQYF,TGTGCCAGCAGCTTAGGGACGGGACTAGCGGTCGGGGCAGATACGCAGTATTTT